This T cell receptor beta chain was recorded in a study of blood T cells in healthy people across ages. Whole-study findings and limits: When one million T cells were used, diversity estimates were thought to be underestimates.

Sample-barcoded 5' priming and a J-beta primer mix drove a second PCR of roughly 7 to 11 cycles. MiXCR was run by TCRdb on the 5' RACE reads, yielding one entry per CDR3 protein. The data show about 630,000 distinct CDR3 sequences, roughly 21% seen once. A few counts support this clonotype. What it binds is not known. Trimming at V came to 0 bases and at J to 11 bases, leaving 10 bases not matched to a gene. The germline gives CDR1 DFQATT, CDR2 SNEGSKA (reference sequence). The length of the CDR3 is 14 residues. V gene TRBV20-1 combines with J gene TRBJ1-1; 9 bases align to TRBD1. The receptor was isolated from a man aged 65 to 85 in good health. Sequencing was done on a sample of blood. The CDR3 sequence is CSARDFAGTGNAFF. The CDR3 DNA reads as TGCAGTGCTAGAGACTTCGCCGGGACAGGGAACGCTTTCTTT.